What follows describes a single TCR beta chain. Trimming pared 7 bases from V and 9 bases from J, leaving 16 bases between. From germline, CDR1 is MNHEY and CDR2 SVGAGI. This CDR3 comprises 13 residues. This sample was included in a study of blood T cell repertoires in COVID-19. Study background: Acute-phase and convalescent COVID-19 samples originated in the United States, Italy and Spain. PBMCs, B-cell-depleted T cells, or T cells were the source of the cDNA or gDNA that made up the material.

Authors' analysis steps: Reference gene primer amplification in the assay estimated nucleated cell counts. The method was immunoSEQ multiplex PCR; TCRdb's version includes in-frame clones alone and lacks a portion of them. The V and J calls and clone size are taken from that table; D and trimming were inferred from the DNA. The table has 270,000 or so clones, 82% seen once; the top ten hold 3.1%. This sequence originates from a woman under 30 with acute or convalescent COVID-19. Material for sequencing was peripheral blood. The rearrangement links TRBV6-5 to TRBJ2-1; perhaps TRBD2 as D (6 bases). The CDR3 DNA is TGTGCCAGCACCCTAAGGACTAAGGGTGAGCAGTTCTTC. Translation gives CASTLRTKGEQFF.